The text below deals with one TCR beta chain. These data come from a study of blood T cell repertoires in COVID-19. At the level of the study: Acute and convalescent COVID-19 specimens originated in the United States, Italy and Spain.

CDR3 size: 15 residues. The germline V and J ends were trimmed by 5 bases and 2 bases, with 13 bases remaining between them. Germline V gene data show CDR1 as SGHNT and CDR2 as YENEEA. Study members were between about 18 and 95 years old and lived in approximately 25 US regions. Sequencing used immunoSEQ multiplex PCR; TCRdb keeps in-frame clones, though not all of them. This table holds more than 300,000 clones, about nine tenths found once. The TCR comes from a woman aged 40 to 50 who had been exposed to COVID-19. The chain has TRBV11-3 and TRBJ1-5, with D maybe TRBD1 (6 bases). The sample was PBMCs or T cells enriched from blood (not recorded which). Here the CDR3 DNA reads TGTGCCAGCAGCCCCGGGGGGGGCCGCAATCAGCCCCAGCATTTT. Translation gives CASSPGGGRNQPQHF. The whole variable domain, filled in from reference TRBV11-3 and TRBJ1-5, reads EAGVVQSPRYKIIEKKQPVAFWCNPISGHNTLYWYLQNLGQGPELLIRYENEEAVDDSQLPKDRFSAERLKGVDSTLKIQPAELGDSAVYLCASSPGGGRNQPQHFGDGTRLSIL.